This T cell receptor beta chain was observed in a study of OX40 agonist ivuxolimab in advanced cancers. Profiling relied on immunoSEQ multiplex PCR, and the TCRdb table lists in-frame clones only, not all of them. The table records roughly 60,000 clones, 65% to 85% of them present only once. Sampling of blood occurred at baseline, cycle 4 day 1, and cycle 7 day 1. Germline V gives CDR1 SGHTS, CDR2 YDEGEE. The CDR3 totals 13 residues. V was trimmed by 7 bases and J by 7 bases, leaving 17 bases between them. This receptor was obtained from an adult with an advanced solid tumor such as melanoma, head and neck, liver or kidney cancer. The J gene is TRBJ2-5, the V gene TRBV5-8; the D gene is possibly TRBD2 (5 bases). Sequencing was performed on CD4+ or CD8+ T cells sorted from blood, taken in a trial of the OX40 agonist ivuxolimab. CDR3 sequence: CASSSERWGTQYF. The CDR3 DNA reads TGTGCCAGCTCTTCAGAGCGGTGGGGGACCCAGTACTTC.